The T cell receptor (beta chain) described here comes from a study of T cell responses to AZD1222 COVID-19 vaccine. Note on this clone: What it recognizes is unknown.

Study results and limitations: Spike regions recognized by vaccine-associated CD4 TCRs spanned the protein, led by 160-218 and 743-854. Only a handful of people who got AZD1222 tested seropositive at baseline. Nearly half of spike-specific TCRs reportedly target variant regions that are unmutated in the B.1.351 and B.1.1.7 variants. Clonal diversity may have been underestimated in mostly white British donors.

Clones were read by immunoSEQ multiplex PCR, and TCRdb kept only the in-frame ones, dropping some. The profile shows roughly 65,000 clones, roughly 85% of them singletons. Germline V CDR1 and CDR2: MDHEN, SYDVKM. Trimming pared 2 bases from V and 9 bases from J, leaving 10 bases between. The CDR3 spans 12 residues. Sequencing used peripheral blood, obtained 28 days after the second AZD1222 dose. This receptor was identified in an adult who received the AZD1222 COVID-19 vaccine. This chain uses TRBV28 with TRBJ1-2; weak D call: TRBD1 (5 bases). The CDR3: CASSLIRASYTF. The CDR3, as DNA: TGTGCCAGCAGTTTAATCAGGGCGAGCTACACCTTC.